The clone carrying this T cell receptor beta chain was observed many times. Time point meaning: newly diagnosed GD, antithyroid drugs for less than 3 months. PBMCs were the source of the RNA used for TCR sequencing. The source of the sample is a study of regulatory T cells in long-lasting Graves disease. iRepertoire HTBI primers and Arm-PCR of CDR3 regions built TCR beta libraries. TCRdb re-derived calls from the multiplex PCR reads in MiXCR, one entry per CDR3 protein. Of hundreds of thousands of distinct CDR3 sequences detected, around 17% appear once; the ten largest clones hold 30%. Germline CDR1 and CDR2: SGHRS and YFSETQ. This CDR3 comprises 15 residues. Trimming removed 0 bases from V and 4 bases from J; junction bases left unmatched: 4. This sample also appeared in a second study, on T cells in Graves' hyperthyroidism and ophthalmopathy. That investigation notes: In the first-round RT-PCR of the TCR CDR3, the HTBI primer set was used.

The sequences come from peripheral blood mononuclear cells (PBMCs), collected at new diagnosis, from a patient treated with antithyroid drugs. The receptor comes from a man aged 40-50 years with Graves disease. The V and J genes are TRBV5-1 and TRBJ2-5; 9 nucleotides agree with TRBD2. The CDR3 here is CASSLAGSGGETQYF. CDR3 nucleotides: TGCGCCAGCAGCTTGGCGGGTAGCGGGGGAGAGACCCAGTACTTC.